The clone carrying this T cell receptor (beta chain) was observed a handful of times. Its specificity is not known. Sequenced material consisted of expressed TCRB transcripts (all of the isolated RNA was reverse transcribed). Clones were sequenced by immunoSEQ multiplex PCR, and TCRdb holds only the in-frame ones, with some missing. The data show under 400,000 clones, about 12% seen once. The sample belongs to a study of beta chain features in type 1 diabetes. The study, taken as a whole, reports: Within each of all four CD4+ subsets, Type 1 diabetes patients had TCRB CDR3s that were moderately but significantly shorter. It was among patients, rather than healthy donors, that naive, central memory and Treg TCRB repertoires appeared more similar.

The CDR3 is 17 residues long. J was trimmed by 1 base and V by 4 bases; bases with no gene match: 6. In germline, CDR1 is SGDLS, CDR2 YYNGEE. The V and J genes are TRBV9 and TRBJ2-3, with TRBD2 identical over 13 bases. The sequenced sample was naive CD4+ T cells from blood. This clonotype was obtained from a man between 18 and 35 years old in good health. The CDR3 coding sequence is TGTGCCAGCAGCCCCCGGACTAGCGGGAGTCGCACAGATACGCAGTATTTT. This codes for CASSPRTSGSRTDTQYF.